The 9 T cell receptor beta chains in this list originate from one sample, sequenced in a study of molecular identifiers for immune sequencing clone quantification. TCRdb analysed the PCR reads with MiXCR anew, one entry per CDR3 protein. The sample yields thousands of distinct CDR3 sequences, around 14% seen once. Sequenced: naive CD8+ T cells from blood, with Jurkat cell RNA spiked in. Subset given: FACS-sorted CD8+CD4-CCR7+CD45RA+ naive T cells. The receptors originated from a human donor in good health. Some libraries in this study had Jurkat cell RNA spiked in.

The V and J genes are TRBV27 and TRBJ2-3, with D perhaps TRBD2 (7 bases). The CDR3 is made up of 15 amino acids. Germline V lookup: CDR1 MNHEY, CDR2 SMNVEV (reference sequence). The V end was cut by 3 bases, the J end by 2 bases, with 12 bases between. CDR3 region: CASSLDGGPTDTQYF. The CDR3 DNA sequence: TGTGCCAGCAGTTTGGACGGGGGGCCCACAGATACGCAGTATTTT.

This clonotype was seen many times. This chain connects TRBV6-5 to TRBJ2-1; 14 bases match TRBD2. V trimming: 3 bases; J trimming: 0 bases; junction bases outside the gene matches: 1. Germline values: CDR1 MNHEY, CDR2 SVGAGI. This CDR3 contains 17 residues. CDR3 coding DNA: TGTGCCAGCAGTTATGGGACTAGCGGGAGCTCCTACAATGAGCAGTTCTTC. This gives the protein CASSYGTSGSSYNEQFF.

By share of the sample, this clonotype is medium-sized. The chain couples TRBV7-3 to TRBJ2-2; TRBD1 agrees at 8 bases. With V trimmed by 3 bases and J by 4 bases, 4 bases remained unmatched. This CDR3 has 15 amino acids. Germline CDR1 is SGHTA and CDR2 is FQGTGA. The chain's CDR3 is CASSFTGGTTGELFF. In DNA form, the CDR3 reads TGTGCCAGCAGCTTTACAGGGGGGACCACCGGGGAGCTGTTTTTT.

In DNA form, the CDR3 reads TGTGCCAGCAGCCTAGGACCGGGGCAGCTAGGCGGGGAGCTGTTTTTT. Residues: CASSLGPGQLGGELFF. The rearrangement links TRBV7-8 to TRBJ2-2; D assignment may be TRBD1 or TRBD2 (5 bases each). Trimming took off 5 bases at V and 7 bases at J, with 20 bases between the two ends. This CDR3 contains 16 residues. Germline V gene data show CDR1 as SGHVS and CDR2 as FQNEAQ.

This clonotype ranks as medium-sized. The rearrangement links TRBV5-1 to TRBJ2-1; D possibly matches TRBD1 or TRBD2 (5 bases each). Trimming left V 4 bases short and J 1 base short, with 18 bases between. The CDR3 covers 17 residues. Germline values: CDR1 SGHRS, CDR2 YFSETQ. Here the CDR3 reads CASSQHTPRGSYNEQFF. The CDR3 coding sequence is TGCGCCAGCAGCCAACATACCCCGAGGGGTTCCTACAATGAGCAGTTCTTC. The variable domain in full, with the rest retrieved from reference TRBV5-1 and TRBJ2-1, is KAGVTQTPRYLIKTRGQQVTLSCSPISGHRSVSWYQQTPGQGLQFLFEYFSETQRNKGNFPGRFSGRQFSNSRSEMNVSTLELGDSALYLCASSQHTPRGSYNEQFFGPGTRLTVL.

This clonotype appeared many times. This chain connects TRBV27 to TRBJ1-6; 7 bases fit TRBD1. Unmatched junction bases numbered 3, after V lost 3 bases and J lost 4 bases. In germline, CDR1 is MNHEY, CDR2 SMNVEV (reference sequence). The CDR3 has 15 residues. The CDR3 sequence: CASSLAQGYNSPLHF. CDR3 nucleotides: TGTGCCAGCAGTTTGGCACAGGGGTATAATTCACCCCTCCACTTT.

By frequency in the sample, this clonotype is medium-sized. V is TRBV6-2 or TRBV6-3 and J is TRBJ2-7; 7 bases are a match to TRBD1. The germline gives CDR1 MNHEY, CDR2 SVGEGT. V was clipped by 7 bases and J by 6 bases; unmatched bases: 3. There are 11 residues in the CDR3. The chain's CDR3 is CASTPGGEQYF. CDR3 sequence (DNA): TGTGCCAGCACCCCAGGGGGCGAGCAGTACTTC.

This clonotype was counted at least ten times. V usage is TRBV4-1 and J usage is TRBJ2-7; D may be TRBD1 or TRBD2 (6 bases each). The V end lost 1 base, the J end lost 2 bases, and 12 bases lay between the germline ends. CDR3 length: 15 amino acids. Germline CDR1 and CDR2: MGHRA and YSYEKL. The CDR3: CASSQGGASPYEQYF. The CDR3 DNA sequence: TGCGCCAGCAGCCAAGGGGGGGCCTCCCCCTACGAGCAGTACTTC.

This clonotype is classed as medium-sized. This chain connects TRBV28 to TRBJ2-7; 8 positions agree with TRBD1. After removal of 7 bases from V and 0 bases from J, the junction contained 5 bases not matched to a gene. The germline CDR1 and CDR2 sequences are MDHEN and SYDVKM. CDR3 length equals 14 residues. The CDR3 region is CASMPTGASYEQYF. The CDR3 nucleotides are TGTGCCAGCATGCCGACAGGGGCCTCCTACGAGCAGTACTTC.